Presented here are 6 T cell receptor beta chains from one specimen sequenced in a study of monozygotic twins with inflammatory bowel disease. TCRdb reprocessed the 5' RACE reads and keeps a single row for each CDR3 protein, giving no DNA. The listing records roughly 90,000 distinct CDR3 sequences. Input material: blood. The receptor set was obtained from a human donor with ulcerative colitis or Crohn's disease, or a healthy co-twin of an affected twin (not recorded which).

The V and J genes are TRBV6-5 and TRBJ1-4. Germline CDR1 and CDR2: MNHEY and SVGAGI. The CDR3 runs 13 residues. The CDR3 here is CASSSNTNEKLFF.

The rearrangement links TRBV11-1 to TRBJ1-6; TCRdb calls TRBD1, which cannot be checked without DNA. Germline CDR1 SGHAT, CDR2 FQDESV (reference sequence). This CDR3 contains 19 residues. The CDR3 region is CASSLVRQWTSSYNSPLHF.

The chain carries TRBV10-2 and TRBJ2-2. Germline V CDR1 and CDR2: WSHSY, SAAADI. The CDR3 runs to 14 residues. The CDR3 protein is CASSETIPTGELFF.

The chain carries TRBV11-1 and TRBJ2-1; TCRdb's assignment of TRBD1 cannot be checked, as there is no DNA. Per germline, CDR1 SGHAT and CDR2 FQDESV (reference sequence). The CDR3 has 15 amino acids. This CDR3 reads CASSSGQGWANEQFF.

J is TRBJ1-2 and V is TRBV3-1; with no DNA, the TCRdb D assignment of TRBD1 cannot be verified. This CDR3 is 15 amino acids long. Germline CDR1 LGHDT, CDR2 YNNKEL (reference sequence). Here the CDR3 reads CASSRSDRDNYGYTF.

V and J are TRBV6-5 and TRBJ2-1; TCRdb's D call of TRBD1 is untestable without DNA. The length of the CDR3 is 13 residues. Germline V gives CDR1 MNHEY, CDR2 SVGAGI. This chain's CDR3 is CASQGPSYNEQFF.